This T cell receptor (beta chain) was profiled in a study of blood T cell repertoires in COVID-19 (dated by TCRdb to the early 2020s). With respect to the entire study: Samples covering the acute and convalescent phases of COVID-19 were provided by collaborators in the United States, Italy and Spain. The material from the prospective study consisted of cDNA or gDNA derived from T cells, B-cell-depleted T cells, or PBMCs. Deeply sampled blood TCRbeta repertoires from subjects exposed to, actively infected with, or recovered from COVID-19 were included in the dataset. The repertoires were released in a freely available public database intended as a resource for research on the immune response to SARS-CoV-2. The samples were drawn from two sources: the first 160 participants of the ongoing ImmuneRACE study, and over 1,000 subjects contributed by 6 global collaborators. Sample metadata almost always included a de-identified subject ID, COVID-19 status, age in years and sex. Where available, HLA class I and class II types were obtained from metadata supplied by the sample provider rather than from assay-based typing.

Collaborating institutions collected whole blood in K2EDTA tubes following their own protocols. For TCRbeta analysis, collaborators shipped samples in one of three forms: frozen whole blood, isolated PBMCs, or DNA extracted from either of those sample types. The immunoSEQ Assay, a bias-controlled multiplex PCR, was used to amplify TCRbeta CDR3 regions from genomic DNA. Under the source paper's analysis protocol: Within the assay, amplification of reference gene primers was used to estimate how many nucleated cells each sample contained. Sequence reads were collapsed and filtered to measure the absolute abundance of every unique TCRbeta CDR3 rearrangement. For each sample, productive Simpson clonality was calculated as the square root of Simpson's diversity index across productive rearrangements. This immuneACCESS table, as held by TCRdb, lists in-frame sequences with V and J called but not all clones. Of the missing ones, under half trace to an unresolved V gene in checked studies; the others have no known cause. V, J and clone size were drawn from that table, and D and trimming were deduced from the DNA. Across this sample there are about 280,000 clones, with 70% to 90% seen only once. About 3% of the sample is taken by the ten largest.

With regard to this clone: Which antigen it targets is not known. Per-base quality was not reported, and no clone a single base away is much larger than it.

The CDR3 sequence holds 15 residues, the cysteine and phenylalanine included. The kept DNA is CDR3 alone, 45 bases in frame from the first base. The germline V gene provides CDR1 MDHEN and CDR2 SYDVKM. V loses 6 bases at its end and J loses 4 bases; junction bases beyond the gene matches: 7. Broader findings and caveats from the paper: Clinical and demographic metadata were provided uncurated, with the amount varying by source and participant.

Sequencing was carried out using peripheral blood. This receptor was obtained from a woman aged 30 to 39 with active or convalescent COVID-19. The receptor chain draws on TRBV28 and TRBJ1-4; 8 bases in the middle match TRBD1. CDR3 loop: CASSAGGADNEKLFF. The DNA is TGTGCCAGCAGCGCAGGGGGCGCCGATAATGAAAAACTGTTTTTT.